This TCR beta chain was found in a study of blood T cell repertoires in COVID-19. Whole-study context: Some COVID-19 samples were acute and others convalescent; all came from the United States, Italy and Spain. T cells, B-cell-depleted T cells, or PBMCs provided the cDNA or gDNA that served as material.

Original analysis: Reference gene primers were amplified, and this amplification served to estimate nucleated cell counts. The assay was immunoSEQ multiplex PCR, and TCRdb's table has in-frame clones only and misses some. The V and J calls and the clone size are those of that table, but D and trimming were determined from the DNA. Of under 300,000 clones listed, around 86% are singletons. CDR3 length equals 13 residues. Germline assignment: CDR1 MNHEY and CDR2 SMNVEV (reference sequence). Germline trimming cut 8 bases from V and 6 bases from J; bases unmatched to any gene: 3. This TCR was sampled from a human donor in a cohort sampled during active COVID-19. The chain couples TRBV27 to TRBJ2-2; TRBD2 agrees at 10 bases. Sequencing input: peripheral blood. The CDR3 region is CASGLAGAGELFF. Here the CDR3 DNA reads TGTGCCAGCGGGCTAGCGGGAGCCGGGGAGCTGTTTTTT.